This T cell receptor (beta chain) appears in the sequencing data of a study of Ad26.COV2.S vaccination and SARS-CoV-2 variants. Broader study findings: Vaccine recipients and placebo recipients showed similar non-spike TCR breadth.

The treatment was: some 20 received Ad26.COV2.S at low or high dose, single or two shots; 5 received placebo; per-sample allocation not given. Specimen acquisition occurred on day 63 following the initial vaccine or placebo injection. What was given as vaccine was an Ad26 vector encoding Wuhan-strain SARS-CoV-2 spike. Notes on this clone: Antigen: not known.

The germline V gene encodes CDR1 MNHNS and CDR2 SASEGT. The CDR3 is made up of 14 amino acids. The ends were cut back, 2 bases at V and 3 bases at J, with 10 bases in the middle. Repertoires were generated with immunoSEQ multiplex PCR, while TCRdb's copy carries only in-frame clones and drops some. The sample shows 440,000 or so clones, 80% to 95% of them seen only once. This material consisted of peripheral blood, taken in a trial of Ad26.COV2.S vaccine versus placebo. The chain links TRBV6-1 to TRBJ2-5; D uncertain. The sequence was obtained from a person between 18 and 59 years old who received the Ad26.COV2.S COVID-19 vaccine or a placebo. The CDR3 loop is CASSESPREETQYF. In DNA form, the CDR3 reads TGTGCCAGCAGTGAAAGCCCTAGGGAAGAGACCCAGTACTTC.